This TCR beta chain was profiled in a study of cytomegalovirus exposure and HLA in healthy donors. In regard to this clone: The junction shows a germline mismatch at one end, possibly a read error.

Both 60 Vbeta primers and 13 Jbeta primers went into the PCR. Clones were read by immunoSEQ multiplex PCR, and TCRdb kept only the in-frame ones, dropping some. Altogether approximately 160,000 clones are present, 60% to 80% being singletons, with the ten largest covering 0.66%. CDR1 SQVTM and CDR2 ANQGSEA come from the germline V gene. This CDR3 is 15 amino acids long. The material sequenced was PBMCs. This clonotype originated in a male donor in good health and CMV-seronegative. The chain links TRBV29-1 to TRBJ2-5; 9 bases align to TRBD1. The DNA for the CDR3 is TGCAGCGTTGAAGGGGGGACAGGGAGTACGGAGATCCAGTACTTC. The encoded protein is CSVEGGTGSTEIQYF. Drawing the rest from reference TRBV29-1 and TRBJ2-5, the complete variable domain is SAVISQKPSRDICQRGTSLTIQCQVDSQVTMMFWYRQQPGQSLTLIATANQGSEATYESGFVIDKFPISRPNLTFSTLTVSNMSPEDSSIYLCSVEGGTGSTEIQYFGPGTRLLVL.